The rows below give T cell receptor beta chains drawn from one sample of a study of T cells in Graves' hyperthyroidism and ophthalmopathy. Each CDR3 protein is one row after TCRdb ran MiXCR on the multiplex PCR reads. The sample has under 600,000 distinct CDR3 sequences; 16% are singletons. The sequenced material came from blood. The receptors come from a middle-aged woman with Graves' ophthalmopathy. CDR3s include the opening cysteine and the closing phenylalanine or tryptophan. The order of the fields is clone size, V gene, J gene, D gene, CDR3 length, CDR3 DNA, CDR3 protein. D genes are given only for firm matches. Rows may omit the clone size; those that give it use once, few, many or a size class.

abundance: NA
v_gene: TRBV20-1
j_gene: TRBJ2-2
d_gene: NA
len: 15
CDR3nt: TGCAGTGCTAGAGATTCTTTCCGGGACACCGGGGAGCTGTTTTTT
CDR3aa: CSARDSFRDTGELFF

abundance: NA
v_gene: TRBV7-9
j_gene: TRBJ2-7
d_gene: NA
len: 13
CDR3nt: TGTGCCAGCAGCCGTTCGGGTCCGTACGAGCAGTACTTC
CDR3aa: CASSRSGPYEQYF

abundance: many
v_gene: TRBV3-1
j_gene: TRBJ2-2
d_gene: NA
len: 15
CDR3nt: TGTGCCAGCAGCCAATTCCTGCTAGGGACCGGGGAGCTGTTTTTT
CDR3aa: CASSQFLLGTGELFF

abundance: few
v_gene: TRBV5-1
j_gene: TRBJ1-4
d_gene: NA
len: 15
CDR3nt: TGCGCCAGCAGCTTGTACGCAGGGAATAATGAAAAACTGTTTTTT
CDR3aa: CASSLYAGNNEKLFF

abundance: NA
v_gene: TRBV5-1
j_gene: TRBJ2-2
d_gene: NA
len: 17
CDR3nt: TGCGCCAGCAGCTTGGCCGGGTCTCCGACGAACACCGGGGAGCTGTTTTTT
CDR3aa: CASSLAGSPTNTGELFF

abundance: many
v_gene: TRBV12-3/TRBV12-4
j_gene: TRBJ2-3
d_gene: NA
len: 16
CDR3nt: TGTGCCAGCAGCCCCGCAACGACAGAGTTCACAGATACGCAGTATTTT
CDR3aa: CASSPATTEFTDTQYF

abundance: few
v_gene: TRBV6-1
j_gene: TRBJ1-1
d_gene: NA
len: 14
CDR3nt: TGTGCCAGCAGTGACCCGGGAAGGAACACTGAAGCTTTCTTT
CDR3aa: CASSDPGRNTEAFF

abundance: NA
v_gene: TRBV5-1
j_gene: TRBJ2-3
d_gene: TRBD1
len: 16
CDR3nt: TGCGCCAGCAGCTTGGACGGGGACAGGGGGGCAGATACGCAGTATTTT
CDR3aa: CASSLDGDRGADTQYF

abundance: few
v_gene: TRBV20-1
j_gene: TRBJ2-1
d_gene: NA
len: 15
CDR3nt: TGCAGTGCTAGACTGACCGGGGGAGTCTACAATGAGCAGTTCTTC
CDR3aa: CSARLTGGVYNEQFF

abundance: many
v_gene: TRBV12-3/TRBV12-4
j_gene: TRBJ1-4
d_gene: NA
len: 16
CDR3nt: TGTGCCAGCAGTTTCGGGGGTTTTGCAACTAATGAAAAACTGTTTTTT
CDR3aa: CASSFGGFATNEKLFF

abundance: many
v_gene: TRBV30
j_gene: TRBJ1-2
d_gene: NA
len: 14
CDR3nt: TGTGCCTGGAGTATCGCCGGAGCTGTCTATGGCTACACCTTC
CDR3aa: CAWSIAGAVYGYTF

abundance: NA
v_gene: TRBV28
j_gene: TRBJ1-3
d_gene: TRBD1
len: 14
CDR3nt: TGTGCCAGCAGTGTCTACAGGGGGCGGAACACCATATATTTT
CDR3aa: CASSVYRGRNTIYF

abundance: many
v_gene: TRBV20-1
j_gene: TRBJ2-7
d_gene: NA
len: 13
CDR3nt: TGCAGTGCTAGAGACAGGGGACTAAACGAGCAGTACTTC
CDR3aa: CSARDRGLNEQYF

abundance: many
v_gene: TRBV7-9
j_gene: TRBJ2-1
d_gene: NA
len: 13
CDR3nt: TGTGCCAGCAGCTTAGAGAGGGGTGATGAGCAGTTCTTC
CDR3aa: CASSLERGDEQFF

abundance: NA
v_gene: TRBV6-5
j_gene: TRBJ1-1
d_gene: NA
len: 14
CDR3nt: TGTGCCAGCAGTTTGCAGGGGACGCCCACTGAAGCTTTCTTT
CDR3aa: CASSLQGTPTEAFF

abundance: many
v_gene: TRBV20-1
j_gene: TRBJ1-2
d_gene: NA
len: 11
CDR3nt: TGCAGTGCTGCAGGGTGGCAGGACTACACCTTC
CDR3aa: CSAAGWQDYTF

abundance: few
v_gene: TRBV30
j_gene: TRBJ2-1
d_gene: TRBD2
len: 15
CDR3nt: TGTGCCTGGAGCCAGGCCGGGAGGGATTATAGTGAGCAGTTCTTC
CDR3aa: CAWSQAGRDYSEQFF

abundance: many
v_gene: TRBV7-8
j_gene: TRBJ2-1
d_gene: TRBD2
len: 19
CDR3nt: TGTGCCAGCAGCTTAGGGGCTCCCCGACTAGCGGGAGGTAAAAATGAGCAGTTCTTC
CDR3aa: CASSLGAPRLAGGKNEQFF

abundance: many
v_gene: TRBV30
j_gene: TRBJ1-1
d_gene: NA
len: 14
CDR3nt: TGTGCCTGGAGTGCATTAGGAGTGAACACTGAAGCTTTCTTT
CDR3aa: CAWSALGVNTEAFF

abundance: many
v_gene: TRBV6-2/TRBV6-3
j_gene: TRBJ2-1
d_gene: NA
len: 14
CDR3nt: TGTGCCAGCAGTACGCCCCCACCGAGGAATGAGCAGTTCTTC
CDR3aa: CASSTPPPRNEQFF

abundance: NA
v_gene: TRBV2
j_gene: TRBJ2-1
d_gene: TRBD2
len: 15
CDR3nt: TGTGCCAGCATCTGGACTAGCGGGGGAAACAATGAGCAGTTCTTC
CDR3aa: CASIWTSGGNNEQFF

abundance: many
v_gene: TRBV29-1
j_gene: TRBJ2-3
d_gene: TRBD2
len: 18
CDR3nt: TGCAGCGTTGAAGGGACTAGCTCCCCTCCCCCGGACACAGATACGCAGTATTTT
CDR3aa: CSVEGTSSPPPDTDTQYF

abundance: many
v_gene: TRBV30
j_gene: TRBJ2-1
d_gene: NA
len: 15
CDR3nt: TGTGCCTGGAGTGTTGGTCTCAGCCCCTACAATGAGCAGTTCTTC
CDR3aa: CAWSVGLSPYNEQFF